This T cell receptor beta chain was captured by sequencing in a study of human T cells and chemical hapten exposure. Study results and limitations: Following DPC sensitization, TCRs present above 1 in 1000 frequency showed no change. Expanded TCRs produced significantly more large CDR3 similarity clusters than controls did.

Trimming cost V 4 bases and J 1 base, with 8 bases left between them. Germline V gene data show CDR1 as SGHNT and CDR2 as YYREEE (reference sequence). CDR3 size: 13 residues. Individual cDNA molecules each carried unique molecular identifiers attached by the library. TCRdb used MiXCR to reprocess the RACE reads, holding one entry per CDR3 protein. The data contain just under 350,000 distinct CDR3 sequences, around 7% of them seen just once; the ten biggest clones take up about 8%. This clonotype has only one observation. Its antigen remains unidentified. As to time point: patch test 1, 2 weeks after DPC sensitization. The sample's treatment: therapeutic diphenylcyclopropenone sensitization with weekly scalp DPC.

The chain has TRBV5-4 and TRBJ2-5; D is uncertain. This TCR was recovered from a woman between 18 and 30 years old with alopecia areata. Some clones in this sample may be carry-over from other donors' samples. Material: whole blood, obtained in connection with sensitization to the hapten diphenylcyclopropenone (DPC). The CDR3: CASSLFIQETQYF. The CDR3 region has the DNA TGTGCCAGCAGCCTGTTCATCCAAGAGACCCAGTACTTC.